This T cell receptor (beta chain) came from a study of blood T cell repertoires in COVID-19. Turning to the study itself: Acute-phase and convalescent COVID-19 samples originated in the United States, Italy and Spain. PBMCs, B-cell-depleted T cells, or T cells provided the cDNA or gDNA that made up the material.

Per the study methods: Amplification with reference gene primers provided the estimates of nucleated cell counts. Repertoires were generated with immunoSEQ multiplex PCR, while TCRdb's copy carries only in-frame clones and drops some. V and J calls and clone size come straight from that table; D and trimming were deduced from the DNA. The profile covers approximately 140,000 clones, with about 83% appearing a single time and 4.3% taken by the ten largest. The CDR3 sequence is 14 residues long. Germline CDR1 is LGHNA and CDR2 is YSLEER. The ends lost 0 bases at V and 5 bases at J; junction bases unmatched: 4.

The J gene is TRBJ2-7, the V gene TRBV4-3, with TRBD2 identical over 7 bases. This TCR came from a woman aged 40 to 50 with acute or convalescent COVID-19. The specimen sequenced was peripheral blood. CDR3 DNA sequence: TGCGCCAGCAGCCAAGATGGTGCGGGAGACGAGCAGTACTTC. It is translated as CASSQDGAGDEQYF.